This section outlines one TCR beta chain sequence together with its context. Its specificity is unknown. Repertoires were generated with immunoSEQ multiplex PCR, while TCRdb's copy carries only in-frame clones and drops some. The profile covers about 130,000 clones, with 90% appearing a single time and 1.5% to 2% taken by the ten largest. The CDR3 is 11 residues long. Trimming took 10 bases from V and 5 from J, leaving 9 bases between them. Germline CDR1 is SNHLY and CDR2 is FYNNEI. This entry is derived from a study of T cell responses to AZD1222 COVID-19 vaccine. General observations from the study: Targets within unmutated variant regions were reportedly found for nearly half of spike-specific TCRs. The CD4 TCRs associated with vaccination extended across spike and predominated at 160-218 and 743-854. Spike-specific TCR breadth rose after two AZD1222 doses, and depth rose as well.

The sample was peripheral blood, taken on day 0 of AZD1222 vaccination. The genes are TRBV2 and TRBJ2-1; possibly TRBD1 or TRBD2 for D (5 bases each). This TCR came from an adult in good health. The CDR3, as DNA: TGTGCCACGGGACCCAACAATGAGCAGTTCTTC. Its protein product is CATGPNNEQFF.